What follows are 27 T cell receptor beta chains derived from one specimen sequenced in a study of HIV-infected patients and healthy controls. Around 500 ng RNA was reverse transcribed with alpha and beta constant-region primers. Alpha and beta chain libraries were made separately by chain-specific third strand synthesis with multiplexing indices. One entry per CDR3 protein, called by TCRdb with MiXCR from the 5' RACE reads. The sample has 11,000 to 15,000 distinct CDR3 sequences, more than 8.5% seen once; the top ten hold approximately 7%. No cell fractionation was done, so the repertoire covers all unsorted peripheral blood T cells. Sequencing used blood. The receptors come from an adult in good health.

This clonotype was seen a handful of times. The gene calls are TRBV4-1 and TRBJ2-3; 13 bases map to TRBD2. V shed 1 base, J shed 1 base, and the junction held 8 bases outside the gene matches. Germline V lookup: CDR1 MGHRA, CDR2 YSYEKL. CDR3 length: 19 amino acids. The CDR3 spells CASSQATSGRAGGTDTQYF. The CDR3 bases are TGCGCCAGCAGCCAAGCTACTAGCGGGAGGGCCGGGGGCACAGATACGCAGTATTTT.

In this sample, this clonotype turned up a few times. V gene TRBV20-1 combines with J gene TRBJ2-3; TRBD1 agrees at 9 bases. V trimming: 2 bases; J trimming: 1 base; junction bases outside the gene matches: 1. The germline V gene has CDR1 DFQATT and CDR2 SNEGSKA (reference sequence). The CDR3 consists of 14 residues. The CDR3: CSARRDRGTDTQYF. In DNA form, the CDR3 reads TGCAGTGCTAGAAGGGACAGGGGCACAGATACGCAGTATTTT.

The rearrangement joins TRBV11-2 to TRBJ1-2, with D perhaps TRBD1 (6 bases). The CDR3 has 14 amino acids. The germline gives CDR1 SGHAT, CDR2 FQNNGV. V shed 1 base and J shed 8 bases, with 14 bases lying between them. CDR3 loop: CASSLGHHRDGYTF. CDR3 sequence (DNA): TGTGCCAGCAGCTTAGGCCACCACAGGGACGGCTACACCTTC.

This clonotype has a count of ten or more. The chain uses TRBV6-2 or TRBV6-3 and TRBJ2-3; 9 bases are a match to TRBD2. V lost 0 bases, J lost 2 bases, and 3 bases stayed unmatched. The CDR3 loop spans 16 amino acids. In germline, CDR1 is MNHEY, CDR2 SVGEGT. The CDR3 loop is CASSYSTSGFTDTQYF. The DNA for the CDR3 is TGTGCCAGCAGTTACTCGACTAGCGGATTCACAGATACGCAGTATTTT.

The rearrangement links TRBV6-2 or TRBV6-3 to TRBJ2-3; the D is unclear. Germline V gene lookup returns CDR1 MNHEY and CDR2 SVGEGT. The V end was cut by 5 bases, the J end by 2 bases, with 14 bases between. This CDR3 spans 15 amino acids. The CDR3 nucleotides are TGTGCCAGCAGTCTCCCCGAGGCAGTCACAGATACGCAGTATTTT. This translates into CASSLPEAVTDTQYF.

This chain uses TRBV6-2 or TRBV6-3 with TRBJ2-1, with 12 bases matching TRBD2. The junction had 3 bases not matched to a gene; V was cut back by 6 bases and J by 9 bases. Germline CDR1 is MNHEY and CDR2 is SVGEGT. The CDR3 has 13 amino acids. The CDR3 sequence is CASRKTSGGEQFF. CDR3 sequence (DNA): TGTGCCAGCAGAAAGACTAGCGGGGGTGAGCAGTTCTTC.

This clonotype is deemed medium-sized. CDR3 sequence (DNA): TGTGCCAGCACCCTAAAAGCGGGGGGAGGTTCCAAAAACATTCAGTACTTC. This gives the protein CASTLKAGGGSKNIQYF. V usage is TRBV27 and J usage is TRBJ2-4; 9 nucleotides align to TRBD2. V was pared by 7 bases and J by 2 bases, with 12 bases of the junction left unmatched. Germline V gene lookup returns CDR1 MNHEY and CDR2 SMNVEV (reference sequence). This CDR3 is 17 amino acids long.

This clonotype was observed a handful of times. The chain joins TRBV30 to TRBJ1-5, with 7 bases aligning to TRBD1. Germline CDR1 is GTSNPN and CDR2 is SVGIG (reference sequence). This CDR3 is built from 15 residues. Losses at the gene ends were 2 bases for V and 3 bases for J; bases not matched to a gene: 7. CDR3 DNA: TGTGCCTGGAGTCGGGTGACAGGGCTCAATCAGCCCCAGCATTTT. It encodes CAWSRVTGLNQPQHF.

This clonotype occurred many times. This chain uses TRBV6-2 or TRBV6-3 with TRBJ2-7, with a possible D match to TRBD2 (6 bases). The CDR3 runs to 16 residues. From germline, CDR1 is MNHEY and CDR2 SVGEGT. V lost 2 bases to trimming and J lost 6 bases, with 20 bases between them. CDR3 bases: TGTGCCAGCAGTTACGGATGGACGGCGCCCGGGGGCGAGCAGTACTTC. Translated, it gives CASSYGWTAPGGEQYF.

Judged by abundance, this clonotype is medium-sized. The rearrangement uses TRBV7-2 and TRBJ2-3; D might be TRBD1 or TRBD2, each matching 5 bases. The V gene lost 3 bases and the J gene lost 2 bases, with 15 bases spanning the gap. Germline V gene lookup returns CDR1 SGHTA and CDR2 FQGNSA. The CDR3 consists of 16 residues. The CDR3 bases are TGTGCCAGCAGCTTTCCCCGGGACCGACCCACAGATACGCAGTATTTT. It translates to CASSFPRDRPTDTQYF.

CDR3 residues: CASSSSRVPYGEQYF. The CDR3 nucleotides read TGTGCCAGCAGTTCCTCCCGCGTCCCTTATGGCGAGCAGTACTTC. V gene TRBV12-3 or TRBV12-4 combines with J gene TRBJ2-7; D gene uncertain. This CDR3 has 15 amino acids. Deletions cut 4 bases from V and 6 bases from J, with 19 bases between.

This clonotype rates as medium-sized. The CDR3 sequence is CASSEVGGTDTQYF. The CDR3, as DNA: TGTGCCAGCAGTGAAGTGGGGGGCACAGATACGCAGTATTTT. V and J are TRBV6-4 and TRBJ2-3; D tentatively reads TRBD1 or TRBD2 (5 bases each). There are 14 residues in the CDR3. Germline values: CDR1 MRHNA, CDR2 SNTAGT. V was trimmed by 3 bases and J by 1 base, leaving 8 bases between them.

This clonotype is deemed medium-sized. This chain uses TRBV11-2 with TRBJ1-1, with D hard to call. CDR1 SGHAT and CDR2 FQNNGV come from the germline V gene. The CDR3 contains 12 residues. V was trimmed by 4 bases and J by 4 bases, leaving 7 bases between them. The CDR3 loop reads CASSSGSTEAFF. The DNA of the CDR3 is TGTGCCAGCAGCTCAGGTAGCACTGAAGCTTTCTTT.

In its sample, this clonotype ranks as medium-sized. The chain recombines TRBV7-2 with TRBJ2-1, with D perhaps matching TRBD2 (6 bases). The germline V gene encodes CDR1 SGHTA and CDR2 FQGNSA. V lost 1 base and J lost 12, with 13 bases in between. The CDR3 covers 13 residues. Here the CDR3 reads CASSLEDYTTQFF. In nucleotides, the CDR3 is TGTGCCAGCAGCTTAGAGGACTACACGACGCAGTTCTTC.

This clonotype is medium-sized by share. The chain is built from TRBV20-1 and TRBJ2-7; maybe TRBD1 (6 bases). This CDR3 has 14 amino acids. The V gene lost 4 bases and the J gene lost 2 bases, with 15 bases spanning the gap. CDR1 is DFQATT and CDR2 is SNEGSKA in the germline V gene (reference sequence). The DNA for the CDR3 is TGCAGTGCTACACGCGACAGGCTAACCTACGAGCAGTACTTC. It encodes CSATRDRLTYEQYF.

This clonotype has just one count. The V and J genes are TRBV20-1 and TRBJ2-4; D unclear. Trimming removed 3 bases from V and 1 base from J, with 7 bases in between. Germline-derived CDR1 and CDR2 are DFQATT and SNEGSKA (reference sequence). CDR3 length: 13 residues. CDR3 bases: TGCAGTGCTAGGCGTGCGGCCAAAAACATTCAGTACTTC. Its translation is CSARRAAKNIQYF.

Judged by abundance, this clonotype is medium-sized. The V and J genes are TRBV28 and TRBJ2-7, with TRBD1 matching 7 bases. CDR1 and CDR2 from the germline V gene are MDHEN and SYDVKM. J lost 3 bases, V lost 2 bases, and 7 bases had no gene match. The length of the CDR3 is 15 residues. DNA of the CDR3: TGTGCCAGCAGTTTAGGGGACAGCCGCTACTACGAGCAGTACTTC. Translating it yields CASSLGDSRYYEQYF.

This clonotype is deemed medium-sized. The CDR3 DNA reads TGTGCCAGCAGTCACGATCGGGGGCCCAATCAGCCCCAGCATTTT. This gives the protein CASSHDRGPNQPQHF. The chain uses TRBV28 and TRBJ1-5; tentatively, D is TRBD1 (6 bases). Trimming took 5 bases from V and 3 from J, leaving 14 bases between them. Germline V lookup: CDR1 MDHEN, CDR2 SYDVKM. The CDR3 has 15 residues.

This clonotype occurred many times. The gene calls are TRBV21-1 and TRBJ1-5; the table assigns TRBD1, which was not confirmed against the DNA. TRBV21-1 is marked as a pseudogene. The CDR3 spans 16 residues. The CDR3 region has the DNA TGTGCCAGCAGCAAAAAATGGACAGGGATCCCGGGAGCCCAGCATTTT. Protein sequence: CASSKKWTGIPGAQHF.

This clonotype was seen repeatedly, ten times or more. V is TRBV30 and J is TRBJ2-7; no firm D call. Per germline, CDR1 GTSNPN and CDR2 SVGIG (reference sequence). The CDR3 covers 11 residues. V lost 2 bases to trimming and J lost 9 bases, with 11 bases between them. CDR3 DNA: TGTGCCTGGAGTAATTCCAGAGTGCAGTACTTC. It translates to CAWSNSRVQYF.

This clonotype was counted at least ten times. The chain combines TRBV10-3 with TRBJ1-1, with D possibly matching TRBD1 (5 bases). The CDR3 spans 14 residues. Trimming pared 5 bases from V and 3 bases from J, leaving 13 bases between. The germline V gene encodes CDR1 ENHRY and CDR2 SYGVKD. DNA for the CDR3: TGTGCCATCAGTCGGTCTGGGGGGGACACTGAAGCTTTCTTT. This gives the protein CAISRSGGDTEAFF.

This clonotype has at least ten counts. V usage is TRBV14 and J usage is TRBJ2-5, with a possible D match to TRBD2 (6 bases). Germline CDR1 is SGHDN and CDR2 is FVKESK. V was pared by 4 bases and J by 5 bases, with 23 bases between. The CDR3 consists of 17 residues. The CDR3: CASSLQGRGIGRETQYF. Written as DNA, the CDR3 is TGTGCCAGCAGCCTACAAGGTCGGGGGATCGGTAGGGAGACCCAGTACTTC.

This clonotype turned up a few times. The chain recombines TRBV6-4 with TRBJ2-7; D is possibly TRBD1 (6 bases). With 9 bases removed from V and 4 bases from J, the gap between germline ends came to 25 bases. Germline loops: CDR1 MRHNA, CDR2 SNTAGT. The CDR3 sequence is 16 residues long. The CDR3 region has the DNA TGTGCCAGGACCTGGCCTCTCGTCCGGGACATGTACGAGCAGTACTTC. It is translated as CARTWPLVRDMYEQYF.

By frequency in the sample, this clonotype is medium-sized. The chain uses TRBV29-1 and TRBJ1-5; 10 nucleotides align to TRBD1. Germline V gene sequence: CDR1 SQVTM, CDR2 ANQGSEA. V dropped 6 bases and J dropped 5; count of bases not matched to a gene: 4. The CDR3 is 13 residues long. CDR3 sequence: CSVSGTGDQPQHF. The CDR3 coding sequence is TGCAGCGTCTCCGGGACAGGGGATCAGCCCCAGCATTTT.

V is TRBV30 and J is TRBJ2-7, with D perhaps matching TRBD1 or TRBD2 (5 bases each). This CDR3 comprises 12 residues. Germline assignment: CDR1 GTSNPN and CDR2 SVGIG (reference sequence). V dropped 2 bases and J dropped 6 bases, with 11 bases sitting between them. This chain's CDR3 is CAWSLGTGEQYF. In DNA form, the CDR3 reads TGTGCCTGGAGTTTAGGGACCGGCGAGCAGTACTTC.

This clonotype qualifies as medium-sized (0.01 to 0.1%). This rearrangement joins TRBV6-2 or TRBV6-3 to TRBJ2-6; D is possibly TRBD1 (5 bases). The germline CDR1 and CDR2 sequences are MNHEY and SVGEGT. V lost 6 bases, J lost 0 bases, and 9 bases lay in between. There are 15 residues in the CDR3. The CDR3 region is CASSPTGSGANVLTF. Written as DNA, the CDR3 is TGTGCCAGCAGCCCAACAGGCTCTGGGGCCAACGTCCTGACTTTC.

The V call is TRBV6-1, the J call TRBJ2-3, with 9 bases matching TRBD1. Germline CDR1 reads MNHNS; CDR2 reads SASEGT. The CDR3 has 13 residues. V shed 4 bases and J 8 bases; nucleotides not matched to a gene: 4. CDR3 sequence reads: CASSGTGAPTQYF. CDR3 DNA: TGTGCCAGCAGTGGGACAGGGGCGCCTACGCAGTATTTT.